This T cell receptor beta chain derives from a study of Tregs in tolerant kidney transplant recipients. Study background: Recipients received nonmyeloablative bone marrow transplants from related graft donors, with transient mixed chimerism.

Using immunoSEQ multiplex PCR, the repertoire was profiled, and TCRdb retains in-frame clones only, with some absent. The table records about 73,000 clones, approximately 90% of them present only once. The CDR3 has 14 amino acids. Trimming took 5 bases from V and 4 from J, leaving 12 bases between them. The V gene's germline CDR1 is SGHRS and CDR2 YFSETQ. This receptor was obtained from a human donor who received a combined kidney and bone marrow transplant. The sample here was Tregs from blood, taken before the transplant. The V and J genes are TRBV5-1 and TRBJ1-4; D gene unclear. CDR3 sequence reads: CASSRTDGNEKLFF. The CDR3 region has the DNA TGCGCCAGCAGTCGGACCGACGGTAATGAAAAACTGTTTTTT.